This T cell receptor beta chain was captured in a study of CD8+CD57+ T cells in acquired aplastic anemia. Across the whole study: CD4+ and CD8+ cells, once sorted, gave DNA averaging approximately 3.4 ug.

For CDR3 and TCR beta VDJ profiling, genomic DNA was the template used. TCRdb reanalysed the reads using MiXCR and keeps one entry per CDR3 protein. The sample lists over 150,000 distinct CDR3 sequences; about 54% were seen once. Germline assignment: CDR1 MNHNS and CDR2 SASEGT. The CDR3 sequence is 13 residues long. V was cut by 5 bases and J by 1 base, with 8 bases left in between. For sequencing, patients were chosen who had shown expansion of CD8+CD57+ cells by flow cytometry. Ten or more counts support this clonotype. Material: sorted CD4+, CD8+, or CD8+CD57+ T cells (not recorded which) from PBMCs. This chain uses TRBV6-1 with TRBJ2-5; D gene unclear. The clonotype comes from a human donor with aplastic anemia. As DNA, the CDR3 is TGTGCCAGCAGTCGTCGAATCCAAGAGACCCAGTACTTC. Its translation is CASSRRIQETQYF.